The text below deals with one T cell receptor (beta chain). The data are from a study of T cell responses to AZD1222 COVID-19 vaccine. Sequencing used immunoSEQ multiplex PCR; TCRdb keeps in-frame clones, though not all of them. The sample shows roughly 150,000 clones, around 88% of them seen only once. Losses at the gene ends were 0 bases for V and 1 base for J; bases not matched to a gene: 3. This CDR3 contains 15 residues. Germline V gives CDR1 SGDLS, CDR2 YYNGEE. The sequencing used peripheral blood, collected on day 0 of MenACWY control vaccination. This sequence joins TRBV9 and TRBJ2-5; TRBD2 matches 7 bases. The sequence derives from an adult in good health. The CDR3 sequence is CASSVGVAGQETQYF. CDR3 coding DNA: TGTGCCAGCAGCGTAGGGGTAGCGGGCCAAGAGACCCAGTACTTC.